The 13 T cell receptor beta chains presented below share a single source sample, sequenced in a study of T cell responses to AZD1222 COVID-19 vaccine. Only in-frame clones appear in the TCRdb table, and some are missing; sequencing was by immunoSEQ multiplex PCR. The table includes roughly 130,000 clones, roughly 87% detected once. This sample comprised peripheral blood, obtained on day 0 of AZD1222 vaccination. All receptors derive from an adult in good health.

V usage is TRBV19 and J usage is TRBJ1-1, with TRBD1 identical over 9 bases. This CDR3 is 16 amino acids long. Germline lookup yields CDR1 LNHDA and CDR2 SQIVND (reference sequence). The junction had 14 bases not matched to a gene; V was cut back by 6 bases and J by 6 bases. The CDR3 bases are TGTGCCAGTAGGGGGTACGCCGGGACAGGGTTCGCTGAAGCTTTCTTT. It yields the protein CASRGYAGTGFAEAFF.

This chain connects TRBV5-4 to TRBJ2-3; 7 nucleotides agree with TRBD1. Germline V lookup: CDR1 SGHNT, CDR2 YYREEE (reference sequence). This CDR3 is 14 amino acids long. V was pared by 5 bases and J by 2 bases, with 5 bases of the junction left unmatched. DNA for the CDR3: TGTGCCAGCAGGACAGGGATAGACACAGATACGCAGTATTTT. Translation: CASRTGIDTDTQYF.

This rearrangement joins TRBV14 to TRBJ1-1; TRBD1 matches at 8 bases. Germline V gene sequence: CDR1 SGHDN, CDR2 FVKESK. The CDR3 runs 14 residues. V shed 4 bases, J shed 6 bases, and the junction held 7 bases outside the gene matches. In DNA form, the CDR3 reads TGTGCCAGCAGCCCCCAGGGGGCCGGGGCTGAAGCTTTCTTT. Encoded protein: CASSPQGAGAEAFF.

The genes are TRBV5-1 and TRBJ1-3; no clear D gene. Per germline, CDR1 SGHRS and CDR2 YFSETQ. Trimming left V 4 bases short and J 0 bases short, with 11 bases between. The CDR3 runs 15 residues. This CDR3 reads CASSRGEVSGNTIYF. The CDR3 DNA sequence: TGCGCCAGCAGCCGTGGCGAGGTCTCTGGAAACACCATATATTTT.

The J gene is TRBJ2-7, the V gene TRBV18; D is undetermined. Germline lookup yields CDR1 KGHSH and CDR2 LQKENI. The CDR3 runs to 12 residues. The V end lost 3 bases, the J end lost 5 bases, and 8 bases lay between the germline ends. DNA for the CDR3: TGTGCCAGCTCACCGAGCCCCCACGAGCAGTACTTC. This translates into CASSPSPHEQYF.

This clone has just a few counts. The chain uses TRBV5-1 and TRBJ2-7; 7 nucleotides line up with TRBD1. This CDR3 comprises 16 residues. Germline CDR1 and CDR2: SGHRS and YFSETQ. Trimming took 0 bases from V and 3 from J; bases not matched to a gene: 9. CDR3 residues: CASSLDNRGGFYEQYF. The CDR3 region has the DNA TGCGCCAGCAGCTTGGACAACAGGGGTGGTTTCTACGAGCAGTACTTC.

This chain links TRBV19 with TRBJ1-2; TRBD1 matches 10 bases. The germline V gene has CDR1 LNHDA and CDR2 SQIVND (reference sequence). This CDR3 comprises 15 residues. Trimming removed 9 bases from V and 7 bases from J; junction bases left unmatched: 14. As DNA, the CDR3 is TGTGCCAGCTCCCTGACCGGGACAGGGGTCGGTGGCTACACCTTC. Translated, it gives CASSLTGTGVGGYTF.

The chain employs TRBV9 and TRBJ1-1, with a possible D match to TRBD1 (5 bases). Trimming shortened V by 6 bases and J by 3 bases, and 24 bases separated the two germline ends. The CDR3 has 17 residues. Germline lookup yields CDR1 SGDLS and CDR2 YYNGEE. The CDR3 reads CASTQGGAEYLYTEAFF. CDR3 sequence (DNA): TGTGCCAGCACCCAGGGAGGGGCGGAATATCTATACACTGAAGCTTTCTTT.

J is TRBJ2-7 and V is TRBV6-5; 11 bases agree with TRBD1. Germline V gene sequence: CDR1 MNHEY, CDR2 SVGAGI. Trimming took 8 bases from V and 7 from J; bases not matched to a gene: 7. The CDR3 has 13 amino acids. The CDR3: CASGQGALGEQYF. DNA for the CDR3: TGTGCCAGCGGACAGGGGGCCTTGGGGGAGCAGTACTTC.

This chain connects TRBV24-1 to TRBJ1-5; a possible D gene is TRBD1 (6 bases). V was trimmed by 5 bases and J by 9 bases, leaving 16 bases between them. This CDR3 has 14 residues. Germline V CDR1 and CDR2: KGHDR, SFDVKD. CDR3 protein: CATSASGQSRPQHF. CDR3 in DNA: TGTGCCACCAGTGCCTCAGGACAGTCCCGGCCCCAGCATTTT.

With respect to this clone: It is unclear where the CDR3 begins or ends on the DNA, so no DNA is shown, and the CDR3 is as TCRdb lists it. The J gene is TRBJ1-2, the V gene TRBV28; TRBD1, the table's D call, was not compared with the DNA. The CDR3 totals 18 residues, both ends included. Germline V gene sequence: CDR1 MDHEN, CDR2 SYDVKM. The CDR3 spells CASNFGAGTGGDYYGYTF.

J is TRBJ2-1 and V is TRBV19; tentatively, D is TRBD1 or TRBD2 (6 bases each). Trimming took off 3 bases at V and 3 bases at J, with 24 bases between the two ends. Per germline, CDR1 LNHDA and CDR2 SQIVND (reference sequence). The CDR3 runs to 19 residues. Here the CDR3 DNA reads TGTGCCAGTAGTATTTCCCGTAGCGGCAGGGGCCAATACTACAATGAGCAGTTCTTC. Its translation is CASSISRSGRGQYYNEQFF.

The chain has TRBV15 and TRBJ2-1; D tentatively fits TRBD1 or TRBD2 (6 bases each). The CDR3 runs 18 residues. Germline CDR1 reads LNHNV; CDR2 reads YYDKDF (reference sequence). The V end lost 0 bases, the J end lost 0 bases, and 15 bases lay between the germline ends. CDR3 loop: CATSRETGALSSYNEQFF. Written as DNA, the CDR3 is TGTGCCACCAGCAGAGAGACGGGGGCCCTTAGCTCCTACAATGAGCAGTTCTTC.